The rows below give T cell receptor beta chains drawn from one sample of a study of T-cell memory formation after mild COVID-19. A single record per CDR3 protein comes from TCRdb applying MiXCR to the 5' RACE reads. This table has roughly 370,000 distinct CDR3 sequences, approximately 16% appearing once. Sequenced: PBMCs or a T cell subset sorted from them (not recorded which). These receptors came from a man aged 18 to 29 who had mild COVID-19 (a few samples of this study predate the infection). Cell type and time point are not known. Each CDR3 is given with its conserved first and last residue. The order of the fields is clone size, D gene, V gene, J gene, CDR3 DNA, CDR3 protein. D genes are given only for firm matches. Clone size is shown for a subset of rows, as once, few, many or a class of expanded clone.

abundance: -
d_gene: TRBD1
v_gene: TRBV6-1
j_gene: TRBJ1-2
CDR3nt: TGTGCCATCAGACAGGGCCCCGCGACTAACTATGGCTACACCTTC
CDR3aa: CAIRQGPATNYGYTF

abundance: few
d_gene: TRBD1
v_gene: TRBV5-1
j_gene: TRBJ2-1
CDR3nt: TGCGCCAGCAGCAGGACAGACAGGGGGCAAGTTGATGAGCAGTTCTTC
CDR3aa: CASSRTDRGQVDEQFF

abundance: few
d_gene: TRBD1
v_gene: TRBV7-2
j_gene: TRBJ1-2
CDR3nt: TGTGCCAGCAGCCTTCCAGGGGGCGTTGGCTACACCTTC
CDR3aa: CASSLPGGVGYTF

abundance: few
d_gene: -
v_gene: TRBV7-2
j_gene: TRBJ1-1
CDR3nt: TGTGCCAGCAGCGCAGTCCAGAGTAACACTGAAGCTTTCTTT
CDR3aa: CASSAVQSNTEAFF

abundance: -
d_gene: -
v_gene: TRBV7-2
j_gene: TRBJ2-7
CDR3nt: TGTGCCAGCAGTCGTCAGCGGGACGAGCAGTACTTC
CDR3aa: CASSRQRDEQYF

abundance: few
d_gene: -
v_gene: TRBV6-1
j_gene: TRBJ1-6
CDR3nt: TGTGCCAGCAGTGAAAAGGGCAGGGCCCATAATTCACCCCTCCACTTT
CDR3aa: CASSEKGRAHNSPLHF

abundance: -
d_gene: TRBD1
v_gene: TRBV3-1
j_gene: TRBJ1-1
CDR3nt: TGTGCCAGCAGCCAAGGAGACAGGGTAAACGCTGAAGCTTTCTTT
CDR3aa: CASSQGDRVNAEAFF

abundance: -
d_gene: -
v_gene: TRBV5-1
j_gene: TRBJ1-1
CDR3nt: TGCGCCAGCAGCCTGGACTGGGCTGAAGCTTTCTTT
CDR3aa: CASSLDWAEAFF

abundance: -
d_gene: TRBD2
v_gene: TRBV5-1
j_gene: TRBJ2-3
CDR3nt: TGCGCCAGCAGCAGGGGGACTAGCGGCAGCACAGATACGCAGTATTTT
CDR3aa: CASSRGTSGSTDTQYF

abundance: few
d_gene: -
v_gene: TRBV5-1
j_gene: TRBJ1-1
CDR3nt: TGCGCCAGCAGCTTTGATGGGGCCAGGTTAGCCACTGAAGCTTTCTTT
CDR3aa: CASSFDGARLATEAFF

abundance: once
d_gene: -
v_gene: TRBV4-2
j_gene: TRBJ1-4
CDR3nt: TGTGCCAGCAGCCATGCAGGGCGACTGTTTTTT
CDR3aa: CASSHAGRLFF

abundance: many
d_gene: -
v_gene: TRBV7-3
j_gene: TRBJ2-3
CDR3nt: TGTGCCAGCAGCTTAGACAGATCTAGCACAGATACGCAGTATTTT
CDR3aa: CASSLDRSSTDTQYF

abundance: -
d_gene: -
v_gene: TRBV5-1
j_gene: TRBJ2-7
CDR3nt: TGCGACAGCAGCGCACAACAGGGCCTCGAGCAGTACTTC
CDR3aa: CDSSAQQGLEQYF

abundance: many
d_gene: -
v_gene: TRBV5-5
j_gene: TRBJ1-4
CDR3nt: TGTGCCAGCAGCTTGGAGGCTGTTAATGAAAAACTGTTTTTT
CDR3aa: CASSLEAVNEKLFF

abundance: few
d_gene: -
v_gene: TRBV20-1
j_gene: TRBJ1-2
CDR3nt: TGCAGTGCCAGATTTGCAGGCAACTATGGCTACACCTTC
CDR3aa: CSARFAGNYGYTF

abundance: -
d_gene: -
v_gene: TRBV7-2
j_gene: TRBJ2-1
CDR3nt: TGTGCCAGCATCCCTAATCACAATGAGCAGTTCTTC
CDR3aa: CASIPNHNEQFF

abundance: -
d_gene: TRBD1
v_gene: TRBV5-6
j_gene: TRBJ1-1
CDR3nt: TGTGCCAGCATCCCCAGGGGGAGCACTGAAGCTTTCTTT
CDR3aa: CASIPRGSTEAFF

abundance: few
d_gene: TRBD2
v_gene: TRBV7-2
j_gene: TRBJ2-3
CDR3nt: TGTGCCAGCAGCTTTCGGGGGGGCCGAAGAGATACGCAGTATTTT
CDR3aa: CASSFRGGRRDTQYF

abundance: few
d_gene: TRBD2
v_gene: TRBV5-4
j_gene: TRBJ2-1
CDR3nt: TGTGCCAGCAGCATGGGACTAGCGGGGGGGACATCTGAGCAGTTCTTC
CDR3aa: CASSMGLAGGTSEQFF

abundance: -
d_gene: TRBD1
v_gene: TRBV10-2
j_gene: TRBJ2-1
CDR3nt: TGCGCCAGTTCGACAGGGCGATCGAATGAGCAGTTCTTC
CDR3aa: CASSTGRSNEQFF

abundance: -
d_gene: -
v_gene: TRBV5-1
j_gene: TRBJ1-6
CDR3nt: TGCGCCAGCAGCTTGGTGGGCAGCGCCAATTCACCCCTCCACTTT
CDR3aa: CASSLVGSANSPLHF

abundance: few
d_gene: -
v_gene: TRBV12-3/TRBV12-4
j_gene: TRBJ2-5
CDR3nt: TGTGCCAGCAATGAGGGGGAAGTAGAGACCCAGTACTTC
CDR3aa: CASNEGEVETQYF

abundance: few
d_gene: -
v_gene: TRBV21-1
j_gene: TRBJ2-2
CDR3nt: TGTGCCAGCCAGCCCGGGACTAGCTGCCCCGGGGAGCTGTTTTTT
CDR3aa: CASQPGTSCPGELFF

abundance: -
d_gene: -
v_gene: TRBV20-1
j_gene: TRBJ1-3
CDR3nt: TGCAGTGCTAGTAGTCTGAATCGTGGAAACACCATATATTTT
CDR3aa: CSASSLNRGNTIYF

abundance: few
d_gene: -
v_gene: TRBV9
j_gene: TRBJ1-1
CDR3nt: TGTGCCAGCAGCGTAGCCCGGGGCTACCCCGCTGAAGCTTTCTTT
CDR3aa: CASSVARGYPAEAFF

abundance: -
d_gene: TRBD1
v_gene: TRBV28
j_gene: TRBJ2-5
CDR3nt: TGTGCCAGCCAAAGCCCGGAGGTGACAGGGGGTGGGGAGACCCAGTACTTC
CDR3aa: CASQSPEVTGGGETQYF

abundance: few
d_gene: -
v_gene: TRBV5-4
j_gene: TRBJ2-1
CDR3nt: TGTGCCTGCGGCTCCTACAATGAGCAGTTCTTC
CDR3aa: CACGSYNEQFF

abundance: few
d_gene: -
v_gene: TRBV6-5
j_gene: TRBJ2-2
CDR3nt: TGTGCCAGCAAGGGCGCGAACACCGGGGAGCTGTTTTTT
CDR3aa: CASKGANTGELFF

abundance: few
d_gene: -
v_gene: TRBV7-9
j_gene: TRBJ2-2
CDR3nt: TGTGCCAGCAGCTTAGACCTCCCCGGGGAGCTGTTTTTT
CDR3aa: CASSLDLPGELFF

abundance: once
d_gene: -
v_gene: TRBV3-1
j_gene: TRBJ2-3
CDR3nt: TGTGCCAGCAGCCCCTCGGATTGGGGGGATACGCAGTATTTT
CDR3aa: CASSPSDWGDTQYF

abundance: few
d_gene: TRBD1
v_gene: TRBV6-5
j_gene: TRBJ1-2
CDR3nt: TGTGCCAGCAGTTACCCCGGACAGGGTCACTATGGCTACACCTTC
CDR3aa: CASSYPGQGHYGYTF

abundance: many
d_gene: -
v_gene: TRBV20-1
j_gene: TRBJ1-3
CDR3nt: TGCAGTGCCAGGGACGGCGGGGCCTTTGGAAACACCATATATTTT
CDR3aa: CSARDGGAFGNTIYF